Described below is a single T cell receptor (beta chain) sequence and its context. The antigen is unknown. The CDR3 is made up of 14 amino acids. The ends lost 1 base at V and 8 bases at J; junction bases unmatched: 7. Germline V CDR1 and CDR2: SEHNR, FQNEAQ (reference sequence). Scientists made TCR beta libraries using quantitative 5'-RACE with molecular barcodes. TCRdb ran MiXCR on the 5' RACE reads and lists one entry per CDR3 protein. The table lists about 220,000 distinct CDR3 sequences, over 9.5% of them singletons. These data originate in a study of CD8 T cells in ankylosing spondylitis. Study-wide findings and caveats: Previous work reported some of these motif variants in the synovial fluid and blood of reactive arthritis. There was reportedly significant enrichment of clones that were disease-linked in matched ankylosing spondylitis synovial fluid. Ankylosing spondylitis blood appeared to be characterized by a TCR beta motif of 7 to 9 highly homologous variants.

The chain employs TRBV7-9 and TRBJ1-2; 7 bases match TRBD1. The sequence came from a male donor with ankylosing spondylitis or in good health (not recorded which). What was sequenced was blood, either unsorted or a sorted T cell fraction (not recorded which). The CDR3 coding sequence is TGTGCCAGCAGCTTAGGAGGGGACAGTTTGGGCTACACCTTC. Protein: CASSLGGDSLGYTF.